The 2 T cell receptor beta chains given below trace back to one sample, sequenced in a study of T cells after yellow fever vaccination. MiXCR, applied by TCRdb to the 5' RACE reads, yields one record per CDR3 protein. The sample records 500,000 to 650,000 distinct CDR3 sequences, 13% being singletons. This specimen was PBMCs, taken on the day of the yellow fever booster vaccination. All receptors come from a man aged 30 to 39 who received the YFV17D yellow fever vaccine.

This chain connects TRBV7-2 to TRBJ2-5, with 9 positions matching TRBD1. The junction had 7 bases not matched to a gene; V was cut back by 6 bases and J by 5 bases. This CDR3 has 14 amino acids. The germline V gene encodes CDR1 SGHTA and CDR2 FQGNSA. As DNA, the CDR3 is TGTGCCAGCAGGCCACAGGGGGCAGGGGAGACCCAGTACTTC. Protein: CASRPQGAGETQYF.

The table lists this clonotype with a few counts. The chain joins TRBV18 to TRBJ2-7; D remains unclear. V shed 0 bases and J shed 0 bases, with 15 bases lying between them. This CDR3 is 17 amino acids long. CDR1 and CDR2 from the germline V gene are KGHSH and LQKENI. The CDR3 bases are TGTGCCAGCTCACCACCCCCAGGTCGTGGCGGCTCCTACGAGCAGTACTTC. Translation: CASSPPPGRGGSYEQYF.